This TCR beta chain was sequenced in a study of cytomegalovirus exposure and HLA in healthy donors listed by TCRdb under 2017. With regard to the full study: In an earlier analysis of around 540 of the donors, 250 to 350 Gb of sequence data and about 110 million unique TCR beta sequences from about 190 million T cells were reported. Approximately 310 gigabases of sequencing data and 70 million to 100 million unique TCR sequences made up an early release that covered some 640 HLA-typed donors. Of the 300 to 400 genotyped donors, approximately 82% fell in the genetic ancestry cluster associated with self-reported Caucasian donors. The aim of the study was to test whether cataloging public T cell receptors could identify signatures of past pathogen exposure. The study profiled the T cell repertoires of around 700 subjects by immunosequencing and related them to cytomegalovirus serostatus. In addition to the first cohort of 666 subjects, a separate validation cohort of 120 different subjects was used. High-throughput TCR immunosequencing, statistical association of individual TCRs with disease status, and machine learning were combined to predict cytomegalovirus infection status. To study patterns of TCR occurrence, a later analysis re-analyzed previously published TCR beta repertoires from several hundred donors and added high-resolution HLA genotyping. Rather than drawing on any new phenotypic data, the later analysis identified candidate immune exposures from TCR beta sequences and the way those sequences occurred across donors. To decide whether each TCR beta V gene segment behaved as functional or pseudogenic, an earlier analysis of some 600 of the donors relied on high-throughput TCR beta sequencing. Donor age, sex, ethnicity and CMV serostatus were collected together with the repertoire data. Genome-wide SNP genotypes for about 60% of the 666 donors were used in a later genetic analysis, which treated that subset as a discovery cohort. Every discovery cohort repertoire had been produced on one sequencing platform. HLA typing included class I and class II loci at four-digit resolution. Typing coverage varied by locus: roughly 629-640 donors for A, B, C, DRB1 and DQB1; roughly 560 for DQA1; about 590 for DPA1; approximately 450 for DPB1. A handful of DR-DQ haplotypes were handled as single units for association and clustering because linkage in the cohort was strong. Among 300 to 500 genotyped donors of the cohort, an average of approximately 240,000 unique TCR beta nucleotide sequences was sequenced per donor, of which about 19% were non-productive. Summary of the overall study and its limitations: In a later analysis, TCR association rates were found to vary across HLA loci, with the most associated TCRs seen for DRB1 alleles and the fewest for HLA-C alleles. The study gave a list of 150 to 200 TCR beta chains associated with cytomegalovirus. V-gene and J-gene trimming of TCR beta chains was associated with a missense DCLRE1C variant in a later genetic analysis, and the association was replicated in an independent cohort. When HLA alleles, especially DR and DQ, strongly co-occurred, attributing TCR associations to individual alleles was difficult. A later genetic analysis reported fewer N-insertions in productive TCRs among donors in an Asian-associated ancestry cluster than the approximately 670-donor mean. A group of highly shared sequence variants was considered likely to be a technical artifact of the sequencing pipeline. A further reported finding was that TCR beta sequences accurately predicted the HLA-A and HLA-B alleles for most subjects in the first cohort. Because counts were too low, seventeen rarely observed V segments, including chromosome 9 orphons, were excluded from the earlier analysis of around 590 of the donors. Correlated functional status among segregating V segments might reflect linkage disequilibrium, but an unknown experimental factor could not be ruled out. A later analysis reported that several top co-occurrence clusters appeared linked to parvovirus B19, influenza, CMV and Epstein-Barr virus. The 87-base-pair reads could not distinguish some IMGT-functional V segments, including TRBV6-2 and TRBV6-3, so those segments were excluded. Specific HLA alleles were associated with over 15,000 TCR beta sequences at a false discovery rate of 0.05 in a later analysis. In a later analysis, HLA-associated TCR beta chains were found to be more clonally expanded and to have lower generation probabilities than equally common non-associated chains. The presence/absence analyses assumed that sequencing depth was roughly uniform across donors, and that assumption may not be true. Because some donors lacked HLA typing at each locus, the association tests relied only on the typed subset. Three of the identified cytomegalovirus-associated TCR beta chains were confirmed in vitro to be specific for cytomegalovirus antigens. This cohort had only TCR beta chains sequenced, and the lack of alpha or paired-chain data limited which features could be detected. Most TCR sequences were seen in very few donors, while some public TCRs were found in many individuals. The classifier was reported to diagnose cytomegalovirus status with high specificity and sensitivity in both the original and validation cohorts. In an earlier analysis of around 600 of the donors, most TCR beta V segments were observed in productive rearrangements about 87% or about 30% of the time, broadly matching IMGT annotations. In a later analysis, most CMV-associated TCR beta chains were found to appear HLA-restricted, with HLA associations seemingly driven largely by CMV exposure. For the cohort, immune exposure information was limited to CMV serostatus. The authors suggested that the approach could potentially be extended to other disease states and immunological phenotypes.

The germline V end is reduced by 2 bases and the J end by 5 bases; junction bases left unmatched: 8. Reading from cysteine to phenylalanine, the CDR3 counts 15 amino acids. Of all the DNA, just the CDR3 is kept, 45 bases in frame from base 1. The germline V gene (reference sequence) yields SGHNT for CDR1 and YYREEE for CDR2. The cohort was made up of 666 healthy bone marrow donors. At the time of sampling, every cohort member was nominally healthy, though immune exposures that went unrecorded were likely present. The donor tested CMV seronegative, placing the donor among the 352 seronegative members of the cohort. A peripheral blood sample was provided by each donor, and peripheral blood mononuclear cells were used for TCR beta sequencing. The Qiagen DNeasy Blood Extraction Kit was used to extract genomic DNA from the blood cell samples. Library construction relied on the immunoSEQ multiplex PCR assay. The multiplex PCR relied on a mix of 60 forward primers for TCR Vbeta segments and 13 reverse primers for TCR Jbeta segments. Amplification of the CDR3 region of rearranged TCR beta genes was performed with a multiplex PCR assay on genomic DNA. The amplified TCR beta libraries were sequenced on the Illumina HiSeq System as 87-base-pair reads. The source study handled its data this way. In a later analysis, some 80 million unique TCR beta chains were counted across the 666 repertoires, and roughly 10 million of these chains were shared by at least two donors. Raw reads were error-corrected and collapsed into unique sequences with a nearest-neighbor algorithm that merged closely related sequences to remove PCR and sequencing errors. To assign V, D and J gene segments, CDR3 sequences were aligned to IMGT reference sequences. Each retained sequence needed at least a six-nucleotide match to both a V gene segment and a J gene segment. Rearrangements were called productive when the CDR3 lacked stop codons and stayed in frame with V and J; all others were non-productive. Following IMGT convention, CDR3 was defined as the stretch from the second conserved V-encoded cysteine up to the conserved J-encoded phenylalanine. In an earlier analysis of around 600 of the donors, sequences lacking an unambiguous match to a single V gene segment were excluded. An earlier analysis of approximately 590 of the donors called V segments functional above 56.7% productive rearrangements and segregating when the between-donor standard deviation exceeded 5%. A statistical classification framework was built for diagnosing cytomegalovirus status from the catalog of TCR beta chain sequences. In a later analysis, TCR nucleotide sequences were compared against IMGT/GENE-DB human TR gene sequences so that V and J genes could be assigned. Using the TCRdist pipeline, a later analysis assigned CDR3 sequences along with most-parsimonious VDJ recombination scenarios. A later analysis defined each TCR beta chain by its CDR3 amino acid sequence plus V-gene family, and excluded reads lacking a unique V-gene family. As a way to deal with suspected cross-contamination and a sequencing artifact, a later analysis dropped 500 to 700 nucleotide sequences that were highly shared and had low generation probability. In a later analysis, a clonal expansion index for each public chain was calculated from normalized within-repertoire ranks of inferred template counts. In a later analysis, generation probabilities were computed with a VDJ recombination model fitted to out-of-frame rearrangements, and the resulting probabilities were checked against IGoR. Hypergeometric tests were used in a later analysis to score TCR-TCR, TCR-HLA and TCR-CMV co-occurrence, with a repertoire-size bias correction applied to the TCR pairs. To estimate false discovery rates, a later analysis permuted the HLA or CMV assignments 20 times. In a later analysis, co-occurring TCRs were grouped with DBSCAN, and TCRdist sequence similarity was added when clustering was performed within HLA-allele-positive subsets. Co-occurrence clustering excluded repertoires with fewer than 30,000 or more than 120,000 public chains, plus five with anomalous nucleotide sharing. TCRdb provides this immuneACCESS table in a form limited to in-frame rearrangements. Some clones are lacking; in checked studies, under half of them reflect an unresolved V gene, and why the rest are absent is not known. That table is the source of V, J and clone size, and D and trimming were worked out from the DNA. In this sample's table one finds under 130,000 clones. The biggest ten clones account for about 3% of the sample.

On this clone: There is no known antigen for this receptor.

The chain couples TRBV5-4 to TRBJ2-7, and 9 bases in between align with TRBD1. Sequences were obtained from PBMCs. This TCR was recovered from a man aged 35 to 55 in good health and CMV-seronegative. CDR3 reads: CASSFRGQGLNEQYF. The nucleotides read TGTGCCAGCAGCTTCCGAGGACAGGGGCTAAACGAGCAGTACTTC.